A single sample gave rise to the 2 T cell receptor beta chains below, sequenced in a study of cytomegalovirus exposure and HLA in healthy donors (dated by TCRdb to the late 2010s). Library generation was performed with the immunoSEQ multiplex PCR assay. The multiplex PCR relied on a mix of 60 forward primers for TCR Vbeta segments and 13 reverse primers for TCR Jbeta segments. Entries here come from immuneACCESS through TCRdb and include only in-frame sequences with V and J called. Some clones fail to appear in such tables; in the studies checked, an unresolved V gene covers under half of the shortfall, and the cause of the remainder is unknown. The sample profile shows fewer than 140,000 clones; roughly 74% of them were found once. Clones ranked in the top ten supply 2% to 3% of the sample. The sequenced sample consisted of PBMCs. These receptors came from a man between 35 and 55 years old in good health and CMV-seronegative.

V is TRBV7-9 and J is TRBJ1-4; the D gene is possibly TRBD1 (6 bases). The CDR3 is 14 amino acids. Germline lookup yields CDR1 SEHNR and CDR2 FQNEAQ (reference sequence). The V gene lost 1 base and the J gene lost 4 bases, with 7 bases spanning the gap. The CDR3 sequence: CASSLGTVNEKLFF. The CDR3 DNA reads TGTGCCAGCAGCTTAGGGACAGTTAATGAAAAACTGTTTTTT.

This clone was observed a few times. The chain recombines TRBV2 with TRBJ2-3; perhaps TRBD1 as D (5 bases). Germline V lookup: CDR1 SNHLY, CDR2 FYNNEI. V lost 3 bases to trimming and J lost 2 bases, with 9 bases between them. The CDR3 loop spans 14 amino acids. CDR3 loop: CASSEQGPTDTQYF. For the CDR3, the DNA is TGTGCCAGCAGTGAGCAGGGCCCCACAGATACGCAGTATTTT.